Below, one T cell receptor beta chain is given with its context. Its specificity is unknown. Per the study methods: A productive frequency of 2.59 x 10-5 was the lowest detectable. Assay: immunoSEQ multiplex PCR; the TCRdb copy retains only in-frame clones and omits some. V, J and clone size reflect that table, while D and trimming were determined from the DNA. The table has 48,000 or so clones, under 80% seen once. The data were obtained in a study of STAT5B mutations in CD4+ large granular lymphocyte leukemia. Study results and caveats: Without HLA matching, higher CD4+ than CD8+ T-LGLL clonality could reflect small sample size.

The CDR3 is 14 residues long. Germline assignment: CDR1 SGHTA and CDR2 FQGNSA. With V trimmed by 4 bases and J by 2 bases, 2 bases remained unmatched. The chain has TRBV7-2 and TRBJ1-3, with 7 bases matching TRBD1. This TCR was sampled from a human donor in good health. The source material was CD4+ T cells from blood buffy coats. CDR3 in amino acids: CASSSDRAGNTIYF. The CDR3 bases are TGTGCCAGCAGCTCCGACAGGGCTGGAAACACCATATATTTT.